The 13 T cell receptor beta chains presented below share a single source sample, sequenced in a study of blood T cell repertoires in COVID-19. Assay used: immunoSEQ multiplex PCR; TCRdb lists only in-frame clones, some missing. This table has more than 60,000 clones, approximately 80% appearing once. Sequencing was carried out using peripheral blood. These TCRs come from a man aged 55 to 70 with active or convalescent COVID-19.

The chain joins TRBV5-1 to TRBJ1-2, with a weak D call TRBD1 (6 bases). The germline V gene has CDR1 SGHRS and CDR2 YFSETQ. CDR3 length equals 13 residues. Trimming stripped 4 bases from V and 5 bases from J, with 12 bases between. CDR3 DNA sequence: TGCGCCAGCAGCCCAGGACAGTCTTATGGCTACACCTTC. Amino acid sequence: CASSPGQSYGYTF.

This clone was found a few times. V usage is TRBV12-3 or TRBV12-4 and J usage is TRBJ2-1, with D perhaps matching TRBD1 (5 bases). The CDR3 spans 13 residues. The V end lost 5 bases, the J end lost 7 bases, and 12 bases lay between the germline ends. CDR3 nucleotide sequence: TGTGCCAGCAGTCCAGTACAGGCTAATGAGCAGTTCTTC. Amino acid sequence: CASSPVQANEQFF.

The chain has TRBV19 and TRBJ2-1; 10 nucleotides match TRBD2. This CDR3 spans 16 amino acids. Losses at the gene ends were 2 bases for V and 6 bases for J; bases not matched to a gene: 7. Germline V lookup: CDR1 LNHDA, CDR2 SQIVND (reference sequence). In nucleotides, the CDR3 is TGTGCCAGTAGTATAATCGGAGCGGGGGGGCGCAATGAGCAGTTCTTC. This gives the protein CASSIIGAGGRNEQFF.

The CDR3 loop is CASRTSSGNTIYF. CDR3 coding DNA: TGTGCCAGCAGAACCAGCTCTGGAAACACCATATATTTT. The chain joins TRBV11-2 to TRBJ1-3; D call uncertain. The length of the CDR3 is 13 residues. Germline values: CDR1 SGHAT, CDR2 FQNNGV. The V and J ends lost 6 bases and 0 bases respectively, with 6 bases between them.

The chain carries TRBV14 and TRBJ2-5; TRBD1 might be the D (6 bases). The V end lost 4 bases, the J end lost 1 base, and 16 bases lay between the germline ends. The germline CDR1 and CDR2 sequences are SGHDN and FVKESK. This CDR3 has 16 residues. The CDR3 region is CASSPLGTLRQETQYF. As DNA, the CDR3 is TGTGCCAGCAGCCCGCTAGGGACACTCCGCCAAGAGACCCAGTACTTC.

The chain is built from TRBV29-1 and TRBJ2-3; D gene unclear. Germline V gene lookup returns CDR1 SQVTM and CDR2 ANQGSEA. This CDR3 contains 12 residues. V was pared by 3 bases and J by 4 bases, with 8 bases between. The CDR3 coding sequence is TGCAGCGTTGAGCTCCCGGCAGATACGCAGTATTTT. Its protein product is CSVELPADTQYF.

This chain connects TRBV10-3 to TRBJ2-6; 9 bases align to TRBD1. The germline CDR1 and CDR2 sequences are ENHRY and SYGVKD. This CDR3 has 14 amino acids. J was trimmed by 10 bases and V by 3 bases; bases with no gene match: 4. The CDR3 reads CAISDRDRVNVLTF. CDR3 nucleotides: TGTGCCATCAGTGACCGGGACAGGGTTAACGTCCTGACTTTC.

The chain links TRBV3-1 (or the pseudogene TRBV3-2) to TRBJ1-1; possibly TRBD1 for D (5 bases). The CDR3 has 13 amino acids. Trimming took off 2 bases at V and 3 bases at J, with 7 bases between the two ends. CDR1 and CDR2 from the germline V gene are LGHDT and YNNKEL (reference sequence). CDR3: CASSQRGDTEAFF. The DNA of the CDR3 is TGTGCCAGCAGCCAAAGGGGCGACACTGAAGCTTTCTTT.

DNA for the CDR3: TGTGCCAGCAGCTTGACAGGGGGAGCAGATACGCAGTATTTT. Amino acids: CASSLTGGADTQYF. The chain uses TRBV5-5 and TRBJ2-3; 8 bases agree with TRBD1. The CDR3 length is 14 residues. V trimming: 1 base; J trimming: 4 bases; junction bases outside the gene matches: 2. Germline CDR1 and CDR2: SGHKS and YYEKEE (reference sequence).

The chain combines TRBV3-1 (or the pseudogene TRBV3-2) with TRBJ2-5; D is possibly TRBD1 (6 bases). Trimming cost V 5 bases and J 1 base, with 17 bases left between them. Germline lookup yields CDR1 LGHDT and CDR2 YNNKEL (reference sequence). The CDR3 runs 16 residues. The CDR3 sequence is CASSSRVGDIQETQYF. The CDR3 region has the DNA TGTGCCAGCAGCTCTCGCGTAGGGGACATCCAAGAGACCCAGTACTTC.

The chain employs TRBV2 and TRBJ2-7; 7 bases line up with TRBD1. The CDR3 covers 14 residues. The ends lost 6 bases at V and 2 bases at J; junction bases unmatched: 7. The germline gives CDR1 SNHLY, CDR2 FYNNEI. The CDR3 DNA follows: TGTGCCAGCAGCCCTCAACAGGGGCCCTACGAGCAGTACTTC. Translated: CASSPQQGPYEQYF.

The CDR3 reads CSASIREDRGPNTEAFF. The DNA of the CDR3 is TGCAGTGCTAGTATCCGGGAGGACAGGGGCCCGAACACTGAAGCTTTCTTT. This chain joins TRBV20-1 and TRBJ1-1; 9 positions match TRBD1. Germline-derived CDR1 and CDR2 are DFQATT and SNEGSKA (reference sequence). After removal of 3 bases from V and 1 base from J, the junction contained 12 bases not matched to a gene. The CDR3 has 17 residues.

V gene TRBV9 combines with J gene TRBJ1-2; D not resolved. The CDR3 totals 14 residues. Germline V lookup: CDR1 SGDLS, CDR2 YYNGEE. Trimming left V 3 bases short and J 3 bases short, with 12 bases between. CDR3 sequence: CASSGTSAYYGYTF. The CDR3 coding sequence is TGTGCCAGCAGCGGGACTTCCGCTTACTATGGCTACACCTTC.